The next 9 T cell receptor beta chains were all read from a single sample in a study of blood T cells in healthy people across ages. Then a second PCR, running roughly 6 to 12 cycles, was carried out with a sample-barcoded 5' primer and a J-beta primer mix. TCRdb re-called the 5' RACE reads with MiXCR, one entry per CDR3 protein. In the table there are around 1,000,000 distinct CDR3 sequences, 25% of which are singletons. The sample was also reused in another study, on T cells of mothers and their children.

Sequences were obtained from blood. The source of these receptors is a girl aged 2 to 9 in good health.

This clonotype was detected a few times. V is TRBV20-1 and J is TRBJ2-1, with 8 bases matching TRBD1. Germline lookup yields CDR1 DFQATT and CDR2 SNEGSKA (reference sequence). J was trimmed by 6 bases and V by 0 bases; bases with no gene match: 7. The CDR3 runs 15 residues. The DNA of the CDR3 is TGCAGTGCTAGAGAATGGACAGGGATTTCCAATGAGCAGTTCTTC. As protein: CSAREWTGISNEQFF.

This clonotype was counted only a few times. The gene calls are TRBV11-2 and TRBJ2-5; TRBD1 might be the D (5 bases). Germline V CDR1 and CDR2: SGHAT, FQNNGV. V was cut by 5 bases and J by 4 bases, with 23 bases left in between. This CDR3 is 17 amino acids long. CDR3 coding DNA: TGTGCCAGCAGCAGCTTCCCCGGCGGCGCCACAGGAGAGACCCAGTACTTC. The encoded protein is CASSSFPGGATGETQYF.

The sample holds a few counts of this clonotype. The gene calls are TRBV14 and TRBJ2-6; 7 bases line up with TRBD2. After removal of 1 base from V and 0 bases from J, the junction contained 6 bases not matched to a gene. The CDR3 is 18 amino acids. Per the germline V gene, CDR1 is SGHDN and CDR2 is FVKESK. CDR3 sequence: CASSQGPGGPSGANVLTF. CDR3 nucleotides: TGTGCCAGCAGCCAAGGACCGGGAGGCCCCTCTGGGGCCAACGTCCTGACTTTC.

The V call is TRBV5-5, the J call TRBJ1-5; a weak D match, TRBD1 (5 bases). The CDR3 extends over 13 amino acids. V lost 4 bases, J lost 10 bases, and 15 bases lay in between. CDR1 is SGHKS and CDR2 is YYEKEE in the germline V gene (reference sequence). CDR3 sequence reads: CASSKDLGAPQHF. CDR3 nucleotide sequence: TGTGCCAGCAGCAAGGACCTCGGGGCCCCCCAGCATTTT. The full variable domain, its missing parts supplied by reference TRBV5-5 and TRBJ1-5, is DAGVTQSPTHLIKTRGQQVTLRCSPISGHKSVSWYQQVLGQGPQFIFQYYEKEERGRGNFPDRFSARQFPNYSSELNVNALLLGDSALYLCASSKDLGAPQHFGDGTRLSIL.

The chain joins TRBV28 to TRBJ2-7, with D maybe TRBD1 (5 bases). There are 13 residues in the CDR3. V gave up 5 bases and J gave up 0 bases, with 8 bases separating them. CDR1 and CDR2 from the germline V gene are MDHEN and SYDVKM. The CDR3 loop is CASSTTASYEQYF. The CDR3 DNA is TGTGCCAGCAGTACGACAGCCTCCTACGAGCAGTACTTC.

V and J are TRBV3-1 and TRBJ2-4; D is ambiguous. The germline V gene encodes CDR1 LGHDT and CDR2 YNNKEL (reference sequence). Trimming removed 0 bases from V and 9 bases from J, with 9 bases in between. The CDR3 is 13 residues long. The CDR3 spells CASSQDYVRIQYF. The CDR3 DNA is TGTGCCAGCAGCCAAGATTATGTTCGCATTCAGTACTTC.

This clonotype occurred a few times. The CDR3 region is CASSSTSGYSYEQYF. CDR3 nucleotide sequence: TGTGCCAGCAGTTCGACTAGCGGTTATTCCTACGAGCAGTACTTC. The chain joins TRBV7-9 to TRBJ2-7, with 9 nucleotides matching TRBD2. Trimming cost V 6 bases and J 1 base; bases outside gene matches: 7. This CDR3 comprises 15 residues. The germline V gene has CDR1 SEHNR and CDR2 FQNEAQ (reference sequence). The complete variable domain, with remaining parts taken from reference TRBV7-9 and TRBJ2-7, reads DTGVSQNPRHKITKRGQNVTFRCDPISEHNRLYWYRQTLGQGPEFLTYFQNEAQLEKSRLLSDRFSAERPKGSFSTLEIQRTEQGDSAMYLCASSSTSGYSYEQYFGPGTRLTVT.

The V call is TRBV3-1, the J call TRBJ2-5; tentatively, D is TRBD1 (6 bases). The J call is doubtful: the DNA matches TRBJ2-7 better. The germline gives CDR1 LGHDT, CDR2 YNNKEL (reference sequence). CDR3 length: 13 residues. CDR3 DNA: TGTGCCAGCAGCTTACAGACAGGCTACGAGCAGTACTTC. This encodes CASSLQTGYEQYF.

CDR3 region: CASSYLGQPEAFF. In DNA form, the CDR3 reads TGCGCCAGCAGCTATCTCGGACAGCCCGAAGCTTTCTTT. The genes are TRBV5-1 and TRBJ1-1, with D maybe TRBD1 (6 bases). CDR1 and CDR2 (germline): SGHRS, YFSETQ. The germline V and J ends were trimmed by 3 bases and 8 bases, with 14 bases remaining between them. This CDR3 spans 13 amino acids.